Listed here are 7 T cell receptor beta chains from one sample, sequenced in a study of post-analysis software for immune sequencing data. Study observations and caveats: Patients had higher frequencies than controls of roughly five TRBV segments, including TRBV5-6, TRBV5-1 and TRBV20-1.

Their specific antigens are unknown. Incorporated into the TCR beta cDNA libraries were unique molecular identifiers, which served to reduce PCR and sequencing biases. TCRdb fed the PCR reads into MiXCR, producing one record per CDR3 protein. Here the sample spans approximately 690,000 distinct CDR3 sequences, 59% being singletons. The specimen sequenced was blood. The source is a girl aged 2 to 10 with multiple sclerosis.

This clonotype was seen just once. CDR3 nucleotides: TGCGCCAGCAGTAATATTCGCACCGGGGAGCTGTTTTTT. As protein: CASSNIRTGELFF. This chain joins TRBV5-1 and TRBJ2-2; D unresolved. Trimming removed 5 bases from V and 4 bases from J, with 9 bases in between. Germline CDR1 reads SGHRS; CDR2 reads YFSETQ. The CDR3 covers 13 residues.

The V gene is TRBV6-2 or TRBV6-3, the J gene TRBJ2-1; 11 bases map to TRBD2. The CDR3 loop spans 14 amino acids. Germline V gene data show CDR1 as MNHEY and CDR2 as SVGEGT. V gave up 8 bases and J gave up 6 bases; unmatched junction bases: 6. CDR3 nucleotide sequence: TGTGCCAGCGCGACTAGCGGGGAACCCAATGAGCAGTTCTTC. Residues: CASATSGEPNEQFF.

This clonotype showed up just a few times. The chain joins TRBV25-1 to TRBJ1-2; the D is unclear. V was trimmed by 0 bases and J by 5 bases, leaving 10 bases between them. Germline assignment: CDR1 MGHDK and CDR2 SYGVNS. This CDR3 is 14 amino acids long. This CDR3 is CASSEYNSDYGYTF. CDR3 in DNA: TGTGCCAGCAGTGAATACAACAGCGATTATGGCTACACCTTC.

The CDR3 region is CASSPLREAFF. The CDR3 coding sequence is TGTGCCAGCAGTCCCCTCCGGGAGGCTTTCTTT. The chain recombines TRBV28 with TRBJ1-1; D is unclear. Germline lookup yields CDR1 MDHEN and CDR2 SYDVKM. CDR3 length: 11 residues. The V end was cut by 5 bases, the J end by 11 bases, with 12 bases between.

The chain carries TRBV27 and TRBJ2-5; D gene ambiguous. Germline-derived CDR1 and CDR2 are MNHEY and SMNVEV (reference sequence). The V gene lost 4 bases and the J gene lost 5 bases, with 11 bases spanning the gap. This CDR3 is 13 amino acids long. Here the CDR3 reads CASSYNAWETQYF. In DNA form, the CDR3 reads TGTGCCAGCAGTTACAACGCGTGGGAGACCCAGTACTTC.

There are a few counts of this clonotype. J is TRBJ2-3 and V is TRBV5-1; D tentatively reads TRBD1 or TRBD2 (5 bases each). The CDR3 has 14 residues. Germline V gene sequence: CDR1 SGHRS, CDR2 YFSETQ. The germline V and J ends were trimmed by 9 bases and 0 bases, with 14 bases remaining between them. The CDR3 loop is CATGTDFSTDTQYF. Written as DNA, the CDR3 is TGCGCCACTGGGACGGATTTTAGCACAGATACGCAGTATTTT.

The sample holds a few counts of this clonotype. The V and J genes are TRBV6-5 and TRBJ2-5; D gene uncertain. Trimming left V 6 bases short and J 5 bases short, with 16 bases between. The CDR3 length is 14 residues. Germline V gene data show CDR1 as MNHEY and CDR2 as SVGAGI. This CDR3 reads CASSQERFRETQYF. The CDR3 DNA follows: TGTGCCAGCAGCCAAGAACGGTTCCGGGAGACCCAGTACTTC.